The 14 T cell receptor beta chains given below trace back to one sample, sequenced in a study of blood T cell repertoires in COVID-19. Produced via immunoSEQ multiplex PCR; TCRdb's table is partial and in-frame only. The table has 150,000 to 160,000 clones, 80% seen once. Sequenced sample: peripheral blood. Receptors were obtained from a man between 60 and 70 years old with acute or convalescent COVID-19.

V and J are TRBV3-1 (or the pseudogene TRBV3-2) and TRBJ1-1; unclear D gene. Trimming removed 8 bases at V and 1 base at J, with 14 bases between. The CDR3 spans 14 residues. Germline loops: CDR1 LGHDT, CDR2 YNNKEL (reference sequence). CDR3 residues: CASLGDGSNTEAFF. The CDR3 DNA follows: TGTGCCAGCCTGGGAGATGGATCGAACACTGAAGCTTTCTTT.

The gene calls are TRBV5-4 and TRBJ1-2; D is undetermined. CDR1 SGHNT and CDR2 YYREEE come from the germline V gene (reference sequence). Trimming shortened V by 0 bases and J by 0 bases, and 12 bases separated the two germline ends. The CDR3 is 16 residues long. CDR3 loop: CASSLGGRRANYGYTF. CDR3 sequence (DNA): TGTGCCAGCAGCTTGGGCGGACGGAGGGCTAACTATGGCTACACCTTC.

The chain is built from TRBV24-1 and TRBJ2-2; 8 bases line up with TRBD2. This CDR3 spans 16 amino acids. With V trimmed by 3 bases and J by 6 bases, 8 bases remained unmatched. Germline CDR1 is KGHDR and CDR2 is SFDVKD. In nucleotides, the CDR3 is TGTGCCACCAGTGATAACGGCCCAGCGGGAGCCGGGGAGCTGTTTTTT. This translates into CATSDNGPAGAGELFF.

The chain employs TRBV19 and TRBJ1-5; TRBD1 might be the D (5 bases). The CDR3 sequence is 16 residues long. CDR1 is LNHDA, CDR2 SQIVND, per germline (reference sequence). Trimming removed 4 bases at V and 0 bases at J, with 13 bases between. Here the CDR3 reads CASSRFGGTSNQPQHF. The CDR3 region has the DNA TGTGCCAGTAGTAGGTTTGGGGGGACTAGCAATCAGCCCCAGCATTTT.

This chain uses TRBV6-2 or TRBV6-3 with TRBJ1-4; 7 positions match TRBD1. Germline values: CDR1 MNHEY, CDR2 SVGEGT. CDR3 size: 17 residues. V gave up 6 bases and J gave up 3 bases; unmatched junction bases: 13. The CDR3 loop is CASSRRLRDSANEKLFF. In nucleotides, the CDR3 is TGTGCCAGCAGCCGACGGCTGAGGGACAGTGCTAATGAAAAACTGTTTTTT.

The chain is built from TRBV5-5 and TRBJ2-2; D might be TRBD2 (5 bases). This CDR3 comprises 16 residues. Trimming stripped 4 bases from V and 0 bases from J, with 13 bases between. Germline V gene lookup returns CDR1 SGHKS and CDR2 YYEKEE (reference sequence). CDR3 bases: TGTGCCAGCAGCCGCGAGGGCACGGCGAACACCGGGGAGCTGTTTTTT. It yields the protein CASSREGTANTGELFF. The full variable domain, completed using reference TRBV5-5 and TRBJ2-2, is DAGVTQSPTHLIKTRGQQVTLRCSPISGHKSVSWYQQVLGQGPQFIFQYYEKEERGRGNFPDRFSARQFPNYSSELNVNALLLGDSALYLCASSREGTANTGELFFGEGSRLTVL.

V and J are TRBV4-2 and TRBJ2-7; 9 positions match TRBD1. With 4 bases clipped from V and 2 bases from J, the junction kept 3 bases outside the gene matches. CDR1 and CDR2 from the germline V gene are LGHNA and YNFKEQ. This CDR3 is 14 amino acids long. This chain's CDR3 is CASSPGQGAYEQYF. For the CDR3, the DNA is TGTGCCAGCAGCCCGGGACAGGGCGCCTACGAGCAGTACTTC.

The chain employs TRBV4-1 and TRBJ1-2, with 9 positions matching TRBD1. Losses at the gene ends were 2 bases for V and 4 bases for J; bases not matched to a gene: 11. Germline CDR1 is MGHRA and CDR2 is YSYEKL. The CDR3 length is 17 residues. The CDR3 DNA is TGCGCCAGCAGCCAATGGGACAGGGCATTTCGCCTCTATGGCTACACCTTC. Encoded protein: CASSQWDRAFRLYGYTF.

This chain connects TRBV5-6 to TRBJ1-4; TRBD1 might be the D (6 bases). This CDR3 has 15 residues. Between the trimmed V and J ends, which lost 4 bases and 8 bases, there was a span of 18 bases. CDR1 and CDR2 (germline): SGHDT, YYEEEE. In nucleotides, the CDR3 is TGTGCCAGCAGCCTAAAGGTAGTCAGGGGCGAAAAACTGTTTTTT. Its translation is CASSLKVVRGEKLFF.

This clone showed up just once. The genes are TRBV6-5 and TRBJ2-7; unclear D gene. Germline CDR1 MNHEY, CDR2 SVGAGI. The length of the CDR3 is 16 residues. V was shortened by 2 bases and J by 0 bases, with 14 bases between the two germline ends. The CDR3 nucleotides are TGTGCCAGCAGTTACCTTCTCAAAGACACCTCCTACGAGCAGTACTTC. Its translation is CASSYLLKDTSYEQYF.

In this sample, this clone turned up a few times. The gene calls are TRBV6-1 and TRBJ1-5; the match to TRBD1 covers 8 bases. V gave up 4 bases and J gave up 4 bases; unmatched junction bases: 9. From germline, CDR1 is MNHNS and CDR2 SASEGT. CDR3 size: 16 residues. Here the CDR3 DNA reads TGTGCCAGCAGTGGCCCAGGGGGCGCGGGTAATCAGCCCCAGCATTTT. It is translated as CASSGPGGAGNQPQHF.

This chain connects TRBV9 to TRBJ1-4; TRBD1 matches at 7 bases. CDR1 is SGDLS and CDR2 is YYNGEE in the germline V gene. The CDR3 loop spans 15 amino acids. Trimming took 6 bases from V and 7 from J; bases not matched to a gene: 12. The CDR3 spells CASNPTGSEVEKLFF. The CDR3 nucleotides are TGTGCCAGCAACCCGACAGGGTCAGAAGTTGAAAAACTGTTTTTT.

The chain has TRBV4-3 and TRBJ1-2, with 8 bases fitting TRBD1. V trimming: 3 bases; J trimming: 8 bases; junction bases outside the gene matches: 11. The CDR3 is 15 amino acids. In germline, CDR1 is LGHNA, CDR2 YSLEER. The CDR3 DNA reads as TGCGCCAGCAGCCAGCCTGGGACAGGAGGAGGCGGCTACACCTTC. It encodes CASSQPGTGGGGYTF.

This clone was counted once. The chain couples TRBV5-4 to TRBJ2-2, with D tentatively TRBD1 (5 bases). CDR3 size: 14 residues. CDR1 is SGHNT and CDR2 is YYREEE in the germline V gene (reference sequence). V lost 2 bases to trimming and J lost 5 bases, with 10 bases between them. In DNA form, the CDR3 reads TGTGCCAGCAGCTTTGGCAGGGAAACCGGGGAGCTGTTTTTT. Translating gives CASSFGRETGELFF. The complete variable domain, with remaining parts taken from reference TRBV5-4 and TRBJ2-2, reads ETGVTQSPTHLIKTRGQQVTLRCSSQSGHNTVSWYQQALGQGPQFIFQYYREEENGRGNFPPRFSGLQFPNYSSELNVNALELDDSALYLCASSFGRETGELFFGEGSRLTVL.